This T cell receptor beta chain was identified in a study of early T cells in non-severe SARS-CoV-2 infection. Individual cDNA molecules received unique molecular identifiers. From the 5' RACE reads, TCRdb called clonotypes with MiXCR, one entry per CDR3 protein. The data contain some 66,000 distinct CDR3 sequences, over 10% of them singletons. This clonotype has a count of ten or more. The trim removed 5 bases at V and 0 bases at J, leaving 3 bases unmatched. The CDR3 is made up of 14 amino acids. Germline V gene data show CDR1 as DFQATT and CDR2 as SNEGSKA (reference sequence). The V and J genes are TRBV20-1 and TRBJ2-1; 8 bases line up with TRBD1. This TCR derives from an adult who was a healthcare worker with PCR-confirmed SARS-CoV-2 infection or an uninfected control (not recorded which). Specimen: whole blood. CDR3 in DNA: TGCAGTGCTCACAGGGGGACCTCCTACAATGAGCAGTTCTTC. It encodes CSAHRGTSYNEQFF.